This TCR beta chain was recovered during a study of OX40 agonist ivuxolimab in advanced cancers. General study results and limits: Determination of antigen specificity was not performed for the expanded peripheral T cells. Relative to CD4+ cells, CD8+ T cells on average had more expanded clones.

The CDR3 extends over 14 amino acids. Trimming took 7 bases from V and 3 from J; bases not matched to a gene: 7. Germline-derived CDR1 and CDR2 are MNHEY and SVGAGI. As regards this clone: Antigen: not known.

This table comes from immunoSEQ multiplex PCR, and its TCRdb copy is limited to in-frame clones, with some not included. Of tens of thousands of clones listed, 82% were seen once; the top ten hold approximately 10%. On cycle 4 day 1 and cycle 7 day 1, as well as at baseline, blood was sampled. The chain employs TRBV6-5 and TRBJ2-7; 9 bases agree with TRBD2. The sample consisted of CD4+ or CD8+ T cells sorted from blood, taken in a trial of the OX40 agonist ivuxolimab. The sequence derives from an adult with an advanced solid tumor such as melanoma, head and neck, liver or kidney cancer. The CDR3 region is CASNLAGRLYEQYF. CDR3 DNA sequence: TGTGCCAGCAATCTAGCGGGACGCCTCTACGAGCAGTACTTC.